The 30 T cell receptor beta chains below all came from one sample that was sequenced in a study of cytomegalovirus exposure and HLA in healthy donors. The PCR used 60 Vbeta and 13 Jbeta primers. TCRdb's copy holds only in-frame clones and misses some; the assay was immunoSEQ multiplex PCR. The table has some 140,000 clones, more than 75% seen once. Sequenced: PBMCs. The origin of the receptors is a middle-aged woman in good health and CMV-seropositive.

This clone was seen a handful of times. V usage is TRBV7-3 and J usage is TRBJ1-1; D gene unclear. This CDR3 has 15 residues. Deletions cut 5 bases from V and 1 base from J, with 14 bases between. Germline V gene sequence: CDR1 SGHTA, CDR2 FQGTGA. The CDR3: CASSESGRQNTEAFF. The DNA of the CDR3 is TGTGCCAGCAGCGAATCCGGGAGACAGAACACTGAAGCTTTCTTT.

The table lists this clone with a count of one. V is TRBV29-1 and J is TRBJ2-7; TRBD2 aligns across 7 bases. J gave up 3 bases and V 3 bases, and 5 bases lay outside the gene matches. This CDR3 is built from 13 residues. Germline V gives CDR1 SQVTM, CDR2 ANQGSEA. The CDR3 spells CSVEGLQDYEQYF. Here the CDR3 DNA reads TGCAGCGTTGAGGGACTACAAGACTACGAGCAGTACTTC.

This clone has only one observation. The chain recombines TRBV5-1 with TRBJ1-1; possible D gene TRBD1, 5 bases. The CDR3 runs 15 residues. V lost 0 bases and J 7 bases, leaving 16 bases between the germline ends. Per the germline V gene, CDR1 is SGHRS and CDR2 is YFSETQ. CDR3 sequence (DNA): TGCGCCAGCAGCTTGGTTGTCCAGGGAGGTAATGAAGCTTTCTTT. It specifies CASSLVVQGGNEAFF.

The chain joins TRBV5-4 to TRBJ1-4, with D tentatively TRBD1 (6 bases). The V gene's germline CDR1 is SGHNT and CDR2 YYREEE (reference sequence). This CDR3 is built from 14 residues. Trimming shortened V by 4 bases and J by 7 bases, and 14 bases separated the two germline ends. The CDR3 is CASSPGTLGEKLFF. The CDR3 DNA is TGTGCCAGCAGCCCCGGGACATTGGGTGAAAAACTGTTTTTT.

This clone was counted a single time. The J gene is TRBJ2-2, the V gene TRBV5-8; perhaps TRBD1 as D (5 bases). Per germline, CDR1 SGHTS and CDR2 YDEGEE. This CDR3 region has 13 residues. The ends were cut back, 4 bases at V and 10 bases at J, with 14 bases in the middle. The CDR3 nucleotides are TGTGCCAGCAGCCCGACCAGGGCTGCGGAGCTGTTTTTT. The encoded protein is CASSPTRAAELFF.

The rearrangement uses TRBV2 and TRBJ1-4; 8 bases agree with TRBD1. Losses at the gene ends were 6 bases for V and 8 bases for J; bases not matched to a gene: 8. Germline CDR1 is SNHLY and CDR2 is FYNNEI. CDR3 length equals 14 residues. CDR3 sequence: CASRWTGPGEKLFF. CDR3 in DNA: TGTGCCAGCAGATGGACAGGGCCGGGGGAAAAACTGTTTTTT.

V gene TRBV11-2 combines with J gene TRBJ2-5; TRBD2 is a possible D gene (5 bases). V dropped 4 bases and J dropped 4 bases, with 16 bases sitting between them. This CDR3 is 15 amino acids long. Germline loops: CDR1 SGHAT, CDR2 FQNNGV. The CDR3 nucleotides read TGTGCCAGCAGCTGGCGTTCGGCTGAGGGAGAGACCCAGTACTTC. This translates into CASSWRSAEGETQYF.

The V call is TRBV6-6, the J call TRBJ1-6, with 8 bases lining up with TRBD1. Germline values: CDR1 MNHNY, CDR2 SVGAGI (reference sequence). The junction had 3 bases not matched to a gene; V was cut back by 0 bases and J by 5 bases. The CDR3 is 16 residues long. The CDR3 nucleotides are TGTGCCAGCAGTTACTCGTCAGGGGGCGATAATTCACCCCTCCACTTT. Residues: CASSYSSGGDNSPLHF.

The chain combines TRBV9 with TRBJ2-7; 7 nucleotides agree with TRBD1. In germline, CDR1 is SGDLS, CDR2 YYNGEE. CDR3 length equals 13 residues. V shed 3 bases and J 4 bases; nucleotides not matched to a gene: 4. CDR3 protein: CASSARQGYEQYF. DNA of the CDR3: TGTGCCAGCAGCGCAAGACAGGGTTACGAGCAGTACTTC.

There are a few counts of this clone. This chain uses TRBV4-2 with TRBJ2-5; TRBD2 aligns across 11 bases. The CDR3 runs 17 residues. In germline, CDR1 is LGHNA, CDR2 YNFKEQ. Losses at the gene ends were 0 bases for V and 1 base for J; bases not matched to a gene: 4. In nucleotides, the CDR3 is TGTGCCAGCAGCCAAGAGCTAACTAGCGGGGGCCAAGAGACCCAGTACTTC. It codes for CASSQELTSGGQETQYF.

As DNA, the CDR3 is TGTGCCAGCAGTTACTCGCAGTCCCCTAGCACAGATACGCAGTATTTT. Its translation is CASSYSQSPSTDTQYF. The rearrangement joins TRBV6-5 to TRBJ2-3; D is ambiguous. Per the germline V gene, CDR1 is MNHEY and CDR2 is SVGAGI. The CDR3 totals 16 residues. V shed 0 bases and J shed 0 bases, with 10 bases lying between them.

The chain couples TRBV19 to TRBJ2-2; TRBD1 matches 10 bases. The CDR3 is 15 amino acids. Germline V lookup: CDR1 LNHDA, CDR2 SQIVND (reference sequence). The trim removed 9 bases at V and 5 bases at J, leaving 9 bases unmatched. Written as DNA, the CDR3 is TGTGCCAGCGGGACACGGACAGGGGGGACCGGGGAGCTGTTTTTT. Translation gives CASGTRTGGTGELFF.

This clone appeared once. The J gene is TRBJ2-3, the V gene TRBV27, with a tentative D call TRBD2 (7 bases). The length of the CDR3 is 14 residues. Germline assignment: CDR1 MNHEY and CDR2 SMNVEV (reference sequence). V was pared by 5 bases and J by 4 bases, with 13 bases between. CDR3 in DNA: TGTGCCAGCAGTCTACAGGGAGGGGCAGATACGCAGTATTTT. Encoded protein: CASSLQGGADTQYF.

The V call is TRBV29-1, the J call TRBJ2-5; the D gene is possibly TRBD2 (6 bases). The CDR3 consists of 13 residues. Germline V gives CDR1 SQVTM, CDR2 ANQGSEA. V dropped 5 bases and J dropped 5 bases, with 15 bases sitting between them. CDR3 nucleotide sequence: TGCAGCGTTCGACGGGTTGCGGGGGAGACCCAGTACTTC. Residues: CSVRRVAGETQYF.

The gene calls are TRBV5-1 and TRBJ2-1, with D possibly matching TRBD2 (6 bases). V lost 0 bases and J lost 2, with 12 bases in between. The CDR3 spans 16 residues. Germline CDR1 is SGHRS and CDR2 is YFSETQ. The CDR3 coding sequence is TGCGCCAGCAGCTTGGTCGGGTTAGCGGCCTACAATGAGCAGTTCTTC. Translating it yields CASSLVGLAAYNEQFF.

The chain uses TRBV18 and TRBJ2-2; 7 bases map to TRBD1. After removal of 3 bases from V and 1 base from J, the junction contained 5 bases not matched to a gene. This CDR3 is built from 16 residues. The germline CDR1 and CDR2 sequences are KGHSH and LQKENI. The CDR3 is CASSPPGTENTGELFF. CDR3 nucleotides: TGTGCCAGCTCACCTCCCGGGACAGAGAACACCGGGGAGCTGTTTTTT.

The chain couples TRBV7-6 to TRBJ1-3; D unclear. Germline V lookup: CDR1 SGHVS, CDR2 FNYEAQ. Trimming removed 1 base at V and 0 bases at J, with 10 bases between. The length of the CDR3 is 16 residues. The chain's CDR3 is CASSLGTHFSGNTIYF. In nucleotides, the CDR3 is TGTGCCAGCAGCTTAGGAACTCATTTCTCTGGAAACACCATATATTTT.

CDR3 DNA sequence: TGCGCCAGCAGCTTGGAGACCGTGAGTAGCGGGCAACAAGAGACCCAGTACTTC. This gives the protein CASSLETVSSGQQETQYF. This chain joins TRBV5-1 and TRBJ2-5; 7 bases align to TRBD2. Germline values: CDR1 SGHRS, CDR2 YFSETQ. After removal of 0 bases from V and 2 bases from J, the junction contained 13 bases not matched to a gene. This CDR3 contains 18 residues.

The J gene is TRBJ1-4, the V gene TRBV19; D not certain. Trimming took off 4 bases at V and 0 bases at J, with 12 bases between the two ends. Germline CDR1 is LNHDA and CDR2 is SQIVND (reference sequence). This CDR3 is built from 16 residues. CDR3 residues: CASSTTVTATNEKLFF. The DNA of the CDR3 is TGTGCCAGTAGTACAACAGTTACTGCAACTAATGAAAAACTGTTTTTT. Combining the CDR3 with reference TRBV19 and TRBJ1-4 gives the whole variable domain DGGITQSPKYLFRKEGQNVTLSCEQNLNHDAMYWYRQDPGQGLRLIYYSQIVNDFQKGDIAEGYSVSREKKESFPLTVTSAQKNPTAFYLCASSTTVTATNEKLFFGSGTQLSVL.

This chain links TRBV18 with TRBJ2-7, with D unresolved. Per the germline V gene, CDR1 is KGHSH and CDR2 is LQKENI. The CDR3 runs 12 residues. With 4 bases removed from V and 1 base from J, the gap between germline ends came to 5 bases. The CDR3 sequence: CASSLTSYEQYF. The CDR3 nucleotides read TGTGCCAGCTCACTGACTTCCTACGAGCAGTACTTC.

There are a few counts of this clone. The CDR3 nucleotides are TGTGCCAGCAGTTTTGGCGAGACCCAGTACTTC. Encoded protein: CASSFGETQYF. This chain links TRBV28 with TRBJ2-5; unclear D gene. Germline V gene sequence: CDR1 MDHEN, CDR2 SYDVKM. This CDR3 comprises 11 residues. V shed 3 bases and J shed 5 bases, with 4 bases lying between them.

The chain is built from TRBV5-1 and TRBJ1-6; 8 nucleotides agree with TRBD1. The length of the CDR3 is 16 residues. V lost 4 bases, J lost 10 bases, and 13 bases stayed unmatched. CDR1 and CDR2 (germline): SGHRS, YFSETQ. CDR3 coding DNA: TGCGCCAGCAGCCAACCCGGCGTGACAGGGGAGTCACCCCTCCACTTT. Amino acid sequence: CASSQPGVTGESPLHF.

The chain has TRBV19 and TRBJ2-7; D perhaps matches TRBD2 (5 bases). This CDR3 spans 12 amino acids. CDR1 and CDR2 (germline): LNHDA, SQIVND (reference sequence). Trimming stripped 10 bases from V and 2 bases from J, with 12 bases between. This chain's CDR3 is CATKAGPYEQYF. The CDR3, as DNA: TGTGCCACCAAGGCGGGTCCCTACGAGCAGTACTTC.

V and J are TRBV30 and TRBJ2-7; a possible D gene is TRBD2 (7 bases). The germline V gene has CDR1 GTSNPN and CDR2 SVGIG (reference sequence). This CDR3 is built from 13 residues. Deletions cut 3 bases from V and 2 bases from J, with 11 bases between. CDR3 sequence: CAWRKGGTYEQYF. Here the CDR3 DNA reads TGTGCCTGGAGAAAGGGGGGGACCTACGAGCAGTACTTC. The whole variable domain, filled in from reference TRBV30 and TRBJ2-7, reads SQTIHQWPATLVQPVGSPLSLECTVEGTSNPNLYWYRQAAGRGLQLLFYSVGIGQISSEVPQNLSASRPQDRQFILSSKKLLLSDSGFYLCAWRKGGTYEQYFGPGTRLTVT.

CDR3 amino acids: CASSQTGSGNTIYF. The CDR3 bases are TGTGCCAGTAGCCAGACAGGGTCTGGAAACACCATATATTTT. This chain connects TRBV19 to TRBJ1-3, with 7 bases lining up with TRBD1. Germline values: CDR1 LNHDA, CDR2 SQIVND (reference sequence). Trimming took 6 bases from V and 1 from J; bases not matched to a gene: 3. The CDR3 runs 14 residues.

The genes are TRBV7-9 and TRBJ1-1; D is unclear. The CDR3 sequence is 13 residues long. Trimming left V 4 bases short and J 5 bases short, with 11 bases between. Per the germline V gene, CDR1 is SEHNR and CDR2 is FQNEAQ (reference sequence). Written as DNA, the CDR3 is TGTGCCAGCAGCTCCGAGCCTCGGACTGAAGCTTTCTTT. It specifies CASSSEPRTEAFF.

The chain joins TRBV18 to TRBJ2-2; 8 bases align to TRBD2. Germline V CDR1 and CDR2: KGHSH, LQKENI. Trimming took 1 base from V and 5 from J; bases not matched to a gene: 0. The CDR3 covers 14 residues. This CDR3 reads CASSPLAGTGELFF. DNA for the CDR3: TGTGCCAGCTCACCACTAGCGGGAACCGGGGAGCTGTTTTTT.

This clone has only one observation. The CDR3 bases are TGTGCCAGCAGCCTACGACAGGGATTTGGAGCTGGCTACACCTTC. Protein product: CASSLRQGFGAGYTF. This rearrangement joins TRBV11-2 to TRBJ1-2, with 7 bases aligning to TRBD1. The CDR3 sequence is 15 residues long. Germline lookup yields CDR1 SGHAT and CDR2 FQNNGV. The J segment lost 7 bases and the V segment lost 5 bases, leaving 13 bases of the junction unmatched. The full variable domain, completed using reference TRBV11-2 and TRBJ1-2, is EAGVAQSPRYKIIEKRQSVAFWCNPISGHATLYWYQQILGQGPKLLIQFQNNGVVDDSQLPKDRFSAERLKGVDSTLKIQPAKLEDSAVYLCASSLRQGFGAGYTFGSGTRLTVV.

Regarding this clone: Other nucleotide sequences in the sample specify the same CDR3. This rearrangement joins TRBV27 to TRBJ2-7; 8 bases are shared with TRBD2. Germline V gene lookup returns CDR1 MNHEY and CDR2 SMNVEV (reference sequence). The V gene end was trimmed by 6 bases and the J gene end by 7 bases; junction bases not matched to a gene: 11. The CDR3 covers 14 residues. This CDR3 reads CASSPGTRSREQYF. The CDR3 coding sequence is TGTGCCAGCAGCCCCGGGACTAGAAGTCGAGAGCAGTACTTC.

Details on this clone: This specimen includes other DNA sequences encoding the same CDR3. J is TRBJ1-1 and V is TRBV6-1; perhaps TRBD1 as D (6 bases). The germline gives CDR1 MNHNS, CDR2 SASEGT. Deletions cut 0 bases from V and 1 base from J, with 18 bases between. The CDR3 is 18 residues long. CDR3 in DNA: TGTGCCAGCAGTGAAGCGCTGGGGGCAGGGACGGGGAACACTGAAGCTTTCTTT. Its translation: CASSEALGAGTGNTEAFF.